This TCR beta chain was observed in a study of shared clonotypes between healthy human individuals. This CDR3 has 12 residues. Germline CDR1 and CDR2: MDHEN and SYDVKM. Profiled with immunoSEQ multiplex PCR; TCRdb holds only in-frame clones, not every one. The top ten clones hold approximately 1.1% of a sample with about 1.5 million clones, around 97% of them seen once. This chain uses TRBV28 with TRBJ2-7, with D maybe TRBD1 (6 bases). This clonotype was sampled from a man aged 25 to 40 in good health. Sample: naive CD4+ T cells sorted from blood. Documented subset: CD45RA+ positively selected. CDR3: CATFTGPYEQYF. The CDR3 DNA follows: TGTGCGACGTTTACAGGGCCATACGAGCAGTACTTC.